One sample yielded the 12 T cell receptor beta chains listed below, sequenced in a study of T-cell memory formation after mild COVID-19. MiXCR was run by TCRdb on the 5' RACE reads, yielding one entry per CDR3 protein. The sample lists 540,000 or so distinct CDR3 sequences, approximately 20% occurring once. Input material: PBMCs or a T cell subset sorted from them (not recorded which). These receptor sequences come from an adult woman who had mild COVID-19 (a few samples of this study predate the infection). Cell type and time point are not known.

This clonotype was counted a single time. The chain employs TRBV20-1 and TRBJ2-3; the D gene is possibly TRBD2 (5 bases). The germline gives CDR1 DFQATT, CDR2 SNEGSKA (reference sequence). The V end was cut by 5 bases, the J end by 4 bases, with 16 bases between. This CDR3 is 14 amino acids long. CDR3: CSAGREPISDTQYF. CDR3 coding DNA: TGCAGTGCTGGCCGGGAACCCATATCAGATACGCAGTATTTT.

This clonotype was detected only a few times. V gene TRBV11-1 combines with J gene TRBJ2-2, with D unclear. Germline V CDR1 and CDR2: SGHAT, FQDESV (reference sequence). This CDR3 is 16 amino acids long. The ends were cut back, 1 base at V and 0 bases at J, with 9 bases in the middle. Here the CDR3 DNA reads TGTGCCAGCAGCTTAGAATTCGGTTCGAACACCGGGGAGCTGTTTTTT. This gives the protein CASSLEFGSNTGELFF.

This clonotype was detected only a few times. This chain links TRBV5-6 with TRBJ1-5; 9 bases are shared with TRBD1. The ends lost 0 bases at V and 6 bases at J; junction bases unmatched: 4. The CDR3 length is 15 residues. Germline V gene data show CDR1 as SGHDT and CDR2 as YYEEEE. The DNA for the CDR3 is TGTGCCAGCAGCTTGGACAGGGGGCTGGGTCAGCCCCAGCATTTT. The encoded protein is CASSLDRGLGQPQHF.

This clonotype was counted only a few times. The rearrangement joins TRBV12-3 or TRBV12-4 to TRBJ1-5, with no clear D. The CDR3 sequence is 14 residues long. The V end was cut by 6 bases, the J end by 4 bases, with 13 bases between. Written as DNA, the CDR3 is TGTGCCAGCAGACCCTCGGGGAGAAATCAGCCCCAGCATTTT. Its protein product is CASRPSGRNQPQHF.

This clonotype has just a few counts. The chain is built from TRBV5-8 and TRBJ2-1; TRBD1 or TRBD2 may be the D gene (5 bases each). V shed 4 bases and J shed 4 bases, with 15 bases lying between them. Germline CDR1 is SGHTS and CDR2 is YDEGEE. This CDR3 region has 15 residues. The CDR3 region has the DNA TGTGCCAGCAGCCTAGGGACGAAGCAATACAATGAGCAGTTCTTC. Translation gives CASSLGTKQYNEQFF.

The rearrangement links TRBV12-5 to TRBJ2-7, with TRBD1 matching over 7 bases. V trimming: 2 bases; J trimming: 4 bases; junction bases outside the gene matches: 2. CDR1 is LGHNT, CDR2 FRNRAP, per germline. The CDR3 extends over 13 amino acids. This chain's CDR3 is CASGLTGDYEQYF. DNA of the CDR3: TGTGCTAGTGGTTTGACAGGGGATTACGAGCAGTACTTC.

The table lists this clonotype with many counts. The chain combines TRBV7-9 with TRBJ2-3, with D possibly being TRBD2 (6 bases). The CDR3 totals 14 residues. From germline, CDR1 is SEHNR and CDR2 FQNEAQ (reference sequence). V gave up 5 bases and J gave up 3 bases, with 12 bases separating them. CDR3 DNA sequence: TGTGCCAGCAGCCCAGTGGGGGGAACAGATACGCAGTATTTT. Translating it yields CASSPVGGTDTQYF. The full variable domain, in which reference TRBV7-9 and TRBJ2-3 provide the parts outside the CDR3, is DTGVSQNPRHKITKRGQNVTFRCDPISEHNRLYWYRQTLGQGPEFLTYFQNEAQLEKSRLLSDRFSAERPKGSFSTLEIQRTEQGDSAMYLCASSPVGGTDTQYFGPGTRLTVL.

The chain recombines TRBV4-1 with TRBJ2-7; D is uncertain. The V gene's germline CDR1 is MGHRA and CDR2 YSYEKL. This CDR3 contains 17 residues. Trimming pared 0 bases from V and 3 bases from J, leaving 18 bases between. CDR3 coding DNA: TGCGCCAGCAGCCAAGAAATAGTGAGGACCCACAACTACGAGCAGTACTTC. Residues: CASSQEIVRTHNYEQYF.

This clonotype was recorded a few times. The CDR3 spells CASSQAMGEQFF. The CDR3 DNA sequence: TGTGCCAGCAGCCAAGCGATGGGTGAGCAGTTCTTC. This sequence joins TRBV3-1 and TRBJ2-1; D is undetermined. The CDR3 has 12 amino acids. With 1 base removed from V and 9 bases from J, the gap between germline ends came to 7 bases. Germline V gene data show CDR1 as LGHDT and CDR2 as YNNKEL (reference sequence).

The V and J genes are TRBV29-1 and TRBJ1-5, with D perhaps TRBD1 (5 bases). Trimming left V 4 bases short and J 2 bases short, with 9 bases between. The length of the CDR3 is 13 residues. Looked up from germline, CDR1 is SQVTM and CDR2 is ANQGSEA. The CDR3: CSVGLGGNQPQHF. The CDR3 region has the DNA TGCAGCGTTGGTCTAGGGGGCAATCAGCCCCAGCATTTT.

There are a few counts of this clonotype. The CDR3 nucleotides are TGTGCCATCAGTGAGTCCCTAATATTGGATCAGCCCCAGCATTTT. Its translation: CAISESLILDQPQHF. The V gene is TRBV10-3, the J gene TRBJ1-5; D uncertain. Looked up from germline, CDR1 is ENHRY and CDR2 is SYGVKD. The CDR3 consists of 15 residues. With 0 bases removed from V and 5 bases from J, the gap between germline ends came to 11 bases.

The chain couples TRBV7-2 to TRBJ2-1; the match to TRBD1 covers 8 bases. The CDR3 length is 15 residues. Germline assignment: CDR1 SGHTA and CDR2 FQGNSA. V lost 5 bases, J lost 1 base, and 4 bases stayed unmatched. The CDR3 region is CASSDRGLSYNEQFF. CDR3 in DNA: TGTGCCAGCAGCGACAGGGGATTGTCCTACAATGAGCAGTTCTTC.